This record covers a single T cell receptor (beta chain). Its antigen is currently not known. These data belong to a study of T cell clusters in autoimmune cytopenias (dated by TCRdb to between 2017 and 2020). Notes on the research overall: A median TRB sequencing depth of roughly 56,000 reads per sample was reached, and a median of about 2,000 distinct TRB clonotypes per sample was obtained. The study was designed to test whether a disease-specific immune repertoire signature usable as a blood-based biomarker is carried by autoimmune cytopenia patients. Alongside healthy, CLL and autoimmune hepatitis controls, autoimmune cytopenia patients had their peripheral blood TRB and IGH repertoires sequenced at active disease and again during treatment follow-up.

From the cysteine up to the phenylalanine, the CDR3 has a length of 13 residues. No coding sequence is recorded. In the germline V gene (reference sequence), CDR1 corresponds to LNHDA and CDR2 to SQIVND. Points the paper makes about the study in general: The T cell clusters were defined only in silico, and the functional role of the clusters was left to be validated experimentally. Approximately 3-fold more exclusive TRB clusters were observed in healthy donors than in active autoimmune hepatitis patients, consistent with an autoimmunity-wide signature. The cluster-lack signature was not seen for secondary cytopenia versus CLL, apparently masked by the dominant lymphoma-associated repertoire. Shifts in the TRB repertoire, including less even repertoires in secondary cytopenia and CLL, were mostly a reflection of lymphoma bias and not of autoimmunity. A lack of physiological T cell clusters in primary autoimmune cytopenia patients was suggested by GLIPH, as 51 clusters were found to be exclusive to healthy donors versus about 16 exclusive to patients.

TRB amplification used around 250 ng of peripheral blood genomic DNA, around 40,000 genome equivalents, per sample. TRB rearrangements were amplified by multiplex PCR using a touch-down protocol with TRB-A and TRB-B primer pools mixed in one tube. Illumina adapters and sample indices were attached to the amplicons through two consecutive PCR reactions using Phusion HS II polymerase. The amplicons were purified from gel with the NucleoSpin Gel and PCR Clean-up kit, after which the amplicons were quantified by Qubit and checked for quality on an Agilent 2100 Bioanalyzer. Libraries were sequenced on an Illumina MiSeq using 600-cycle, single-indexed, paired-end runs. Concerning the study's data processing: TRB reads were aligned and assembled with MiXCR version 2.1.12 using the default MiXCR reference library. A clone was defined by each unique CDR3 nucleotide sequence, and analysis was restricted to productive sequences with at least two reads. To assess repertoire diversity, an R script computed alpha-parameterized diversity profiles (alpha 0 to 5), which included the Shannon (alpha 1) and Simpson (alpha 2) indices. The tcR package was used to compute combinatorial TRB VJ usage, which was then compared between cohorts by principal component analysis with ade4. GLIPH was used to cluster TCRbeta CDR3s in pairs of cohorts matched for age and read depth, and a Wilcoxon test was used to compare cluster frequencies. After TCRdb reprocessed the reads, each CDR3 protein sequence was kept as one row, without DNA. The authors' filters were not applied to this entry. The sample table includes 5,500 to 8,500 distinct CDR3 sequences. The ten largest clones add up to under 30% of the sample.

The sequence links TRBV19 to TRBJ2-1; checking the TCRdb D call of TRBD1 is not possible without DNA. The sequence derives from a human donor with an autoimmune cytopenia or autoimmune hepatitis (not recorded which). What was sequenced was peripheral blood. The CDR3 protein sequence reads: CATSAAVQGEQFF.